This TCR beta chain comes out of a study of spatial heterogeneity in lung cancer. Findings of the study overall: Tumors with more nonsynonymous mutations had more expanded intratumoral alpha and beta TCRs.

About this clonotype: Its antigen remains unidentified.

This CDR3 comprises 11 residues. Trimming removed 1 base from V and 9 bases from J, with 7 bases in between. Described time point: sample taken at primary tumor resection. No cells were sorted before sequencing. The whole RNA sequenced was extracted from tumor, nontumor lung or frozen PBMC. A unique molecular identifier was attached to every TCR cDNA molecule. One entry per CDR3 protein results from TCRdb running MiXCR on the 5' RACE reads. This table has thousands of distinct CDR3 sequences, over 6.5% appearing once. This TCR was recovered from a male donor with early-stage non-small cell lung cancer. This sequence joins TRBV12-3 or TRBV12-4 and TRBJ2-7; D unresolved. The specimen comprised lung tumor tissue, sampled at surgery. The CDR3 spells CASSLGDRQYF. In nucleotides, the CDR3 is TGTGCCAGCAGTTTAGGTGACCGGCAGTACTTC.